Reported below is one T cell receptor (beta chain). What it binds is not known. The germline V gene has CDR1 DFQATT and CDR2 SNEGSKA (reference sequence). V was pared by 6 bases and J by 5 bases, with 10 bases between. The CDR3 contains 11 residues. This entry belongs to a study of graft-versus-host responses after intestinal transplantation. Looking at the study overall: Multivisceral, liver-intestinal, or isolated intestinal grafts went to recipients.

Points from the study as a whole: In recipient marrow, GvH clones were found, and some appeared first in ileum or blood.

Clones were sequenced by immunoSEQ multiplex PCR, and TCRdb holds only the in-frame ones, with some missing. The table shows around 96,000 clones, with 92% occurring only once. The TCR was taken from a human donor who received an intestinal transplant. Here the sequenced sample was unstimulated CD4+ T cells sorted from spleen or lymph node cells, taken before intestinal transplant. This rearrangement joins TRBV20-1 to TRBJ1-2; D ambiguous. For the CDR3, the DNA is TGCAGTGCCATTCTAGGTTATGGCTACACCTTC. This encodes CSAILGYGYTF.